The source of this TCR beta chain is a study of vaccination and CD4 T cells after COVID-19. Overall study: Six males and four females constituted the convalescent cohort, two of whom were Hispanic.

V lost 0 bases and J lost 6, with 9 bases in between. The CDR3 length is 14 residues. Germline CDR1 reads SEHNR; CDR2 reads FQNEAQ (reference sequence). A remark on this clonotype: What it binds is not known.

The Oncomine TCR Beta short-read assay generated sequence data from the DNA of cultured CD4+ T cells. Each CDR3 protein is one row after TCRdb ran MiXCR on the PCR reads. The data hold some 5,400 distinct CDR3 sequences, with 34% observed a single time. Described treatment: approximately nine-day PBMC culture with coronavirus spike peptide pools or control peptides (ViraFEST assay). On day 3 and again on day 7, fresh IL-2 medium was used to replace half the medium. The starting material was CD4+ T cells from blood, cultured in vitro, obtained after SARS-CoV-2 vaccination. The V and J genes are TRBV7-9 and TRBJ2-1; D call uncertain. The receptor comes from a human donor who had recovered from COVID-19. CDR3 nucleotide sequence: TGTGCCAGCAGCTTAGCCCATTCAGTCAATGAGCAGTTCTTC. Protein product: CASSLAHSVNEQFF.